The rows below give T cell receptor beta chains drawn from one sample of a study of CD8 T cells in Susac syndrome. TCRdb called the immunoSEQ multiplex PCR reads again in MiXCR, with one record for every CDR3 protein. Of 110,000 to 150,000 distinct CDR3 sequences in the sample, nearly 95% were seen once. Sequences were obtained from CD8+ T cells from PBMCs. Every receptor here comes from a human donor in good health. CDR3s include the opening cysteine and the closing phenylalanine or tryptophan. The order of the fields is D gene, J gene, clone size, V gene, CDR3 DNA, CDR3 protein. A D gene is named only where the DNA matches it firmly. Clone size is not always given. Where it is, it says once, few, many or a class for expanded clones.

d_call: -; j_call: TRBJ1-1; clone_size: -; v_call: TRBV15; cdr3_nt: TGTGCCACCAGCAGAGATCTGGGAGAGGACACTGAAGCTTTCTTT; cdr3_aa: CATSRDLGEDTEAFF
d_call: -; j_call: TRBJ2-2; clone_size: -; v_call: TRBV6-2/TRBV6-3; cdr3_nt: TGTGCCAGCGAAAACATAGGGAACACCGGGGAGCTGTTTTTT; cdr3_aa: CASENIGNTGELFF
d_call: -; j_call: TRBJ2-2; clone_size: -; v_call: TRBV20-1; cdr3_nt: TGCAGTGCGGAGATGGAGCTACTGGGCACCGGGGAGCTGTTTTTT; cdr3_aa: CSAEMELLGTGELFF
d_call: -; j_call: TRBJ2-3; clone_size: -; v_call: TRBV7-9; cdr3_nt: TGTGCCAGCAGCGTCGACCCAATGGATACGCAGTATTTT; cdr3_aa: CASSVDPMDTQYF
d_call: TRBD2; j_call: TRBJ2-1; clone_size: -; v_call: TRBV27; cdr3_nt: TGTGCCAGCAGTACGCCGGGACTAGCGGTATACAATGAGCAGTTCTTC; cdr3_aa: CASSTPGLAVYNEQFF
d_call: -; j_call: TRBJ2-1; clone_size: -; v_call: TRBV2; cdr3_nt: TGTGCCAGCAGTGAAAGGGTGGGTCGGTACAATGAGCAGTTCTTC; cdr3_aa: CASSERVGRYNEQFF
d_call: TRBD2; j_call: TRBJ2-1; clone_size: -; v_call: TRBV6-2/TRBV6-3; cdr3_nt: TGTGCCAGCAGTTACTCGGGCCCGGGGACTAGCGGGTACAATGAGCAGTTCTTC; cdr3_aa: CASSYSGPGTSGYNEQFF
d_call: TRBD2; j_call: TRBJ2-3; clone_size: -; v_call: TRBV27; cdr3_nt: TGTGCCAGCAGTTCATTTAGCGGGAGGGAAACAGATACGCAGTATTTT; cdr3_aa: CASSSFSGRETDTQYF
d_call: -; j_call: TRBJ2-1; clone_size: -; v_call: TRBV7-8; cdr3_nt: TGTGCCAGCAGCTTAGTAGGGGGATGGAATGAGCAGTTCTTC; cdr3_aa: CASSLVGGWNEQFF
d_call: -; j_call: TRBJ2-5; clone_size: -; v_call: TRBV27; cdr3_nt: TGTGCCAGCAGTCGTGATCCAGGGCCTGAAGAGACCCAGTACTTC; cdr3_aa: CASSRDPGPEETQYF
d_call: -; j_call: TRBJ2-7; clone_size: -; v_call: TRBV13; cdr3_nt: TGTGCCAGCAGCGCCAGAGGGCAAACCGAGCAGTACTTC; cdr3_aa: CASSARGQTEQYF
d_call: TRBD1; j_call: TRBJ1-1; clone_size: -; v_call: TRBV20-1; cdr3_nt: TGCAGTGCTAGTAATTCGGCGTACAGGGGCTCGCGGGTAGCGGCTGAAGCTTTCTTT; cdr3_aa: CSASNSAYRGSRVAAEAFF
d_call: -; j_call: TRBJ1-2; clone_size: once; v_call: TRBV6-5; cdr3_nt: TGTGCCGCCCGGACCTTAGCTAACTATGGCTACACCTTC; cdr3_aa: CAARTLANYGYTF
d_call: -; j_call: TRBJ2-1; clone_size: -; v_call: TRBV7-9; cdr3_nt: TGTGCCAGCAGCTTAGTCTTTGGGAACAATGAGCAGTTCTTC; cdr3_aa: CASSLVFGNNEQFF
d_call: -; j_call: TRBJ2-7; clone_size: -; v_call: TRBV27; cdr3_nt: TGTGCCAGCAGTCCACGAACGAGGGGTTTGGGCGAGCAGTACTTC; cdr3_aa: CASSPRTRGLGEQYF
d_call: -; j_call: TRBJ1-2; clone_size: -; v_call: TRBV4-3; cdr3_nt: TGCGCCAGCAGCCATGACCGGACGGGTATTTATGGCTACACCTTC; cdr3_aa: CASSHDRTGIYGYTF
d_call: TRBD1; j_call: TRBJ2-7; clone_size: -; v_call: TRBV4-1; cdr3_nt: TGCGCCAGCAGCCAAGATCTGTCTGGACAGGGGGACTACGAGCAGTACTTC; cdr3_aa: CASSQDLSGQGDYEQYF
d_call: TRBD1; j_call: TRBJ2-1; clone_size: -; v_call: TRBV28; cdr3_nt: TGTGCCAGCACCCTGACAGGGGGAGGGAGTGAGCAGTTCTTC; cdr3_aa: CASTLTGGGSEQFF
d_call: TRBD1; j_call: TRBJ2-3; clone_size: -; v_call: TRBV6-5; cdr3_nt: TGTGCCAGCAGTTACTCGACGAGGACAGGGACTAGCACAGATACGCAGTATTTT; cdr3_aa: CASSYSTRTGTSTDTQYF
d_call: -; j_call: TRBJ1-5; clone_size: -; v_call: TRBV20-1; cdr3_nt: TGCAGTGCTCCGGGGAGGATGGGCAATCAGCCCCAGCATTTT; cdr3_aa: CSAPGRMGNQPQHF
d_call: TRBD1; j_call: TRBJ1-5; clone_size: -; v_call: TRBV6-6; cdr3_nt: TGTGCCAGCAGTTCAATGGACAGGGACCTGGATCAGCCCCAGCATTTT; cdr3_aa: CASSSMDRDLDQPQHF